This T cell receptor beta chain was obtained from a study of blood T cell repertoires in COVID-19 (dated by TCRdb to 2018 to 2020). Regarding the complete study: Samples covering the acute and convalescent phases of COVID-19 were provided by collaborators in the United States, Italy and Spain. The material from the prospective study consisted of cDNA or gDNA derived from T cells, B-cell-depleted T cells, or PBMCs. The dataset comprised deeply sampled blood TCRbeta repertoires from subjects exposed to, actively infected with, or recovered from COVID-19. A freely available public database, intended as a resource for researchers studying the immune response to SARS-CoV-2, is where the repertoires were released. Samples were obtained from the ongoing ImmuneRACE study (first 160 participants) and from some 1,200 subjects provided by 6 global collaborators. Sample metadata almost always included a de-identified subject ID, COVID-19 status, age in years and sex. Where HLA class I and class II types were available, the types were taken from metadata supplied by the sample provider, not from assay-based typing.

One collaborating source in Seattle enrolled patients during active infection and followed them longitudinally through the course of disease. Collaborating institutions collected whole blood in K2EDTA tubes following their own protocols. For TCRbeta analysis, collaborators shipped samples as frozen whole blood, isolated PBMCs, or DNA extracted from either of those sample types. Study-level results and caveats: The quantity of clinical and demographic metadata differed by source and by participant and was supplied without curation.

V and J lose 2 bases and 1 base, and a span of 14 bases separates them. CDR1 and CDR2 (SGHNT, YENEEA) derive from the germline V gene. The CDR3 starts with the cysteine, ends with the phenylalanine, and has 16 residues. The entry retains the CDR3 DNA only, 48 bases that are in frame from base 1. Comment on this clone: What this receptor recognizes is not known. Within one base of it there is no much larger clone, and no base qualities were kept.

TCRbeta CDR3 regions were amplified from genomic DNA using the immunoSEQ Assay, a bias-controlled multiplex PCR. The paper's data handling went like this. Within the assay, amplification of reference gene primers was used to estimate how many nucleated cells each sample contained. To quantify the absolute abundance of each unique TCRbeta CDR3 rearrangement, sequence reads were collapsed and filtered. For each sample, productive Simpson clonality was calculated as the square root of Simpson's diversity index over productive rearrangements. TCRdb obtained this table from immuneACCESS and retained in-frame rearrangements with V and J assigned. These tables miss some clones; where compared with another copy, unresolved V genes account for less than half of the shortfall, and the remainder is unexplained. V and J calls and clone size are copied from that table; D and trimming were computed from the DNA. Present in this sample are 260,000 or so clones, 81% of which were seen just once. The ten most abundant clones make up around 7.5% of the sample.

Sample: peripheral blood. Recombination connected TRBV11-3 to TRBJ1-1; tentative D gene TRBD1, with 6 bases matching. This receptor was taken from a woman older than 75 with COVID-19, enrolled during active disease. The CDR3 here reads CASSLITQTGNTEAFF. The bases are TGTGCCAGCAGCTTAATAACGCAGACAGGGAACACTGAAGCTTTCTTT.